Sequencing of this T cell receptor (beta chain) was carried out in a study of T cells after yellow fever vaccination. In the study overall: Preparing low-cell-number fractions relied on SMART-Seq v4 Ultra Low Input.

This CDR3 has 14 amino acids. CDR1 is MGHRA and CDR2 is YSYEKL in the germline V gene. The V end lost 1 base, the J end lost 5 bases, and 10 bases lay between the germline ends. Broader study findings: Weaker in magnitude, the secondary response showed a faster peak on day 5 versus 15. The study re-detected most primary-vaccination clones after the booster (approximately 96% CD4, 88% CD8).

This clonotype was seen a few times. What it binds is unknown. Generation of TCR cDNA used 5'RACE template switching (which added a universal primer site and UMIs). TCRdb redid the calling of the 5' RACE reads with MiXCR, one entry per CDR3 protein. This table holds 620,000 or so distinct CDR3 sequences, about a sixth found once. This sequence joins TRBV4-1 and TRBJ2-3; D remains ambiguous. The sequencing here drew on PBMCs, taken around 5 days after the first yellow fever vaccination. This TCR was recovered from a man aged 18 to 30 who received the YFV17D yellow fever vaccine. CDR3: CASSQARPGDTQYF. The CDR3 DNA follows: TGCGCCAGCAGCCAAGCTCGCCCTGGAGATACGCAGTATTTT.